This is a list of T cell receptor beta chains from one sample in a study of blood T cell repertoires in COVID-19. Using immunoSEQ multiplex PCR, the repertoire was profiled, and TCRdb retains in-frame clones only, with some absent. The data contain 250,000 or so clones, roughly 85% of them singletons. Sequencing input: PBMCs or T cells enriched from blood (not recorded which). These receptors originate from a middle-aged woman who had been exposed to COVID-19. Each CDR3 is given with its conserved first and last residue. The order of the fields is V gene, clone size, D gene, J gene, CDR3 length, CDR3 protein, CDR3 DNA. D genes are given only for firm matches. Where a row states a size, it is once, few, many or the class of an expanded clone; other rows omit it.

V: TRBV2
size: -
D: TRBD1
J: TRBJ1-1
length: 15
CDR3: CASSPEGQGNTEAFF
DNA: TGTGCCAGCAGTCCAGAAGGACAGGGGAACACTGAAGCTTTCTTT

V: TRBV3-1/TRBV3-2
size: few
D: TRBD2
J: TRBJ2-5
length: 18
CDR3: CASRQRARLGGEQETQYF
DNA: TGTGCCAGCAGGCAGCGGGCCCGACTTGGGGGGGAACAAGAGACCCAGTACTTC

V: TRBV2
size: few
D: TRBD2
J: TRBJ2-3
length: 14
CDR3: CASRPPLAGPAQYF
DNA: TGTGCCAGCAGGCCCCCGCTAGCGGGCCCCGCGCAGTATTTT

V: TRBV11-2
size: -
D: -
J: TRBJ1-2
length: 14
CDR3: CASSSPGLNYGYTF
DNA: TGTGCCAGCAGCAGCCCGGGACTTAACTATGGCTACACCTTC

V: TRBV28
size: -
D: TRBD1
J: TRBJ1-4
length: 15
CDR3: CASSFTTGVREKLFF
DNA: TGTGCCAGCAGTTTTACGACAGGGGTACGCGAAAAACTGTTTTTT

V: TRBV19
size: -
D: TRBD2
J: TRBJ2-2
length: 16
CDR3: CASNAAERGGTGELFF
DNA: TGTGCCAGTAATGCCGCAGAGCGGGGGGGAACCGGGGAGCTGTTTTTT

V: TRBV3-1/TRBV3-2
size: -
D: -
J: TRBJ1-6
length: 14
CDR3: CASSQDRNNSPLHF
DNA: TGTGCCAGCAGCCAGGACAGAAATAATTCACCCCTCCACTTT

V: TRBV7-2
size: -
D: -
J: TRBJ1-2
length: 15
CDR3: CASSSLWEGNYGYTF
DNA: TGTGCCAGCAGCTCACTGTGGGAGGGGAACTATGGCTACACCTTC

V: TRBV28
size: -
D: TRBD1
J: TRBJ1-3
length: 16
CDR3: CASSLQGPPLGNTIYF
DNA: TGTGCCAGCAGCCTACAGGGGCCGCCGCTGGGAAACACCATATATTTT

V: TRBV18
size: -
D: -
J: TRBJ1-1
length: 13
CDR3: CASSPQRKSEAFF
DNA: TGTGCCAGCTCACCACAGAGGAAGTCTGAAGCTTTCTTT

V: TRBV19
size: few
D: TRBD1
J: TRBJ1-1
length: 16
CDR3: CASSEPSIGQGTEAFF
DNA: TGTGCCAGTAGTGAACCCTCGATCGGACAGGGGACTGAAGCTTTCTTT

V: TRBV6-1
size: -
D: -
J: TRBJ1-3
length: 13
CDR3: CASSENRADTIYF
DNA: TGTGCCAGCAGTGAAAACAGGGCGGACACCATATATTTT

V: TRBV18
size: -
D: -
J: TRBJ2-7
length: 15
CDR3: CASSPPGLGEYEQYF
DNA: TGTGCCAGCTCACCTCCGGGTCTCGGAGAGTACGAGCAGTACTTC

V: TRBV18
size: -
D: TRBD2
J: TRBJ2-7
length: 15
CDR3: CASLPQRGATYEQYF
DNA: TGTGCCAGCTTACCACAGCGGGGAGCCACCTACGAGCAGTACTTC

V: TRBV29-1
size: -
D: -
J: TRBJ1-3
length: 14
CDR3: CSARQDLSGNTIYF
DNA: TGCAGCGCTAGACAGGATCTCTCTGGAAACACCATATATTTT

V: TRBV29-1
size: -
D: TRBD2
J: TRBJ2-3
length: 17
CDR3: CSVDGRGLAGGTDTQYF
DNA: TGCAGCGTTGATGGCAGAGGACTAGCGGGGGGCACAGATACGCAGTATTTT

V: TRBV7-8
size: -
D: -
J: TRBJ1-4
length: 14
CDR3: CASSSGHGSEKLFF
DNA: TGTGCCAGCAGCTCCGGACACGGGAGTGAAAAACTGTTTTTT

V: TRBV4-2
size: -
D: -
J: TRBJ1-2
length: 16
CDR3: CASSQGEGGDLYGYTF
DNA: TGTGCCAGCAGCCAAGGGGAGGGGGGCGACCTCTATGGCTACACCTTC

V: TRBV24-1
size: -
D: -
J: TRBJ2-5
length: 15
CDR3: CATSDQTVGQETQYF
DNA: TGTGCCACCAGTGATCAGACAGTGGGTCAAGAGACCCAGTACTTC

V: TRBV12-3/TRBV12-4
size: -
D: TRBD1
J: TRBJ2-5
length: 13
CDR3: CASRQGAQETQYF
DNA: TGTGCCAGCAGGCAGGGGGCACAAGAGACCCAGTACTTC

V: TRBV27
size: -
D: -
J: TRBJ2-1
length: 14
CDR3: CASKGTASYNEQFF
DNA: TGTGCCAGCAAAGGGACTGCGTCCTACAATGAGCAGTTCTTC

V: TRBV18
size: -
D: -
J: TRBJ1-3
length: 17
CDR3: CASSLNRAISSGNTIYF
DNA: TGTGCCAGCTCACTAAACAGGGCGATAAGCTCTGGAAACACCATATATTTT

V: TRBV30
size: -
D: TRBD1
J: TRBJ1-2
length: 12
CDR3: CAWSGDRGGYTF
DNA: TGTGCCTGGAGCGGTGACAGGGGAGGCTACACCTTC

V: TRBV18
size: -
D: TRBD1
J: TRBJ2-3
length: 15
CDR3: CASSPSDRGSDTQYF
DNA: TGTGCCAGCTCTCCCTCGGACAGGGGGTCAGATACGCAGTATTTT

V: TRBV27
size: -
D: -
J: TRBJ2-7
length: 15
CDR3: CASRLKPDSSYEQYF
DNA: TGTGCCAGCAGGCTGAAGCCGGACAGCTCCTACGAGCAGTACTTC

V: TRBV7-2
size: once
D: -
J: TRBJ1-1
length: 13
CDR3: CASSLGTLVEAFF
DNA: TGTGCCAGCAGCTTGGGGACTTTAGTTGAAGCTTTCTTT

V: TRBV13
size: few
D: TRBD2
J: TRBJ2-5
length: 19
CDR3: CASTPFGLAGAQYQETQYF
DNA: TGTGCCAGCACCCCCTTCGGACTAGCGGGGGCCCAGTACCAAGAGACCCAGTACTTC

V: TRBV7-2
size: once
D: -
J: TRBJ2-5
length: 15
CDR3: CASSPSGHSQETQYF
DNA: TGTGCCAGCAGCCCCTCAGGACATTCGCAAGAGACCCAGTACTTC

V: TRBV10-3
size: -
D: -
J: TRBJ1-1
length: 13
CDR3: CAISNRMDTEAFF
DNA: TGTGCCATCAGTAACAGGATGGACACTGAAGCTTTCTTT

V: TRBV7-3
size: few
D: TRBD2
J: TRBJ2-1
length: 15
CDR3: CASSSGLAGIDEQFF
DNA: TGTGCCAGCAGCTCCGGACTAGCGGGTATCGATGAGCAGTTCTTC

V: TRBV7-3
size: -
D: TRBD1
J: TRBJ2-1
length: 16
CDR3: CASSPQTGSSYNEQFF
DNA: TGTGCCAGCAGCCCCCAGACAGGGAGCTCCTACAATGAGCAGTTCTTC

V: TRBV2
size: -
D: TRBD1
J: TRBJ1-6
length: 15
CDR3: CASSRQGGNNSPLHF
DNA: TGTGCCAGCAGTAGACAGGGTGGCAATAATTCACCCCTCCACTTT

V: TRBV9
size: once
D: TRBD1
J: TRBJ2-3
length: 16
CDR3: CASSVDGTGVADTQYF
DNA: TGTGCCAGCAGCGTAGATGGGACAGGGGTTGCTGATACGCAGTATTTT

V: TRBV6-5
size: -
D: TRBD1
J: TRBJ1-2
length: 13
CDR3: CASNDRAFYDYTF
DNA: TGTGCCAGCAACGACAGGGCGTTCTATGACTACACCTTC

V: TRBV4-2
size: -
D: -
J: TRBJ1-6
length: 14
CDR3: CASSLSGINSPLHF
DNA: TGTGCCAGCAGCCTCTCGGGGATTAATTCACCCCTCCACTTT

V: TRBV2
size: many
D: -
J: TRBJ2-7
length: 13
CDR3: CASRERGGGEQYF
DNA: TGTGCCAGCAGAGAAAGGGGGGGAGGCGAGCAGTACTTC

V: TRBV11-2
size: -
D: TRBD1
J: TRBJ2-3
length: 18
CDR3: CASSQAQGVTYGTDTQYF
DNA: TGTGCCAGCAGCCAAGCGCAGGGGGTGACGTATGGCACAGATACGCAGTATTTT

V: TRBV5-6
size: -
D: TRBD1
J: TRBJ1-5
length: 16
CDR3: CASSIRTGNSNQPQHF
DNA: TGTGCCAGCAGCATACGGACAGGGAATAGCAATCAGCCCCAGCATTTT

V: TRBV5-6
size: -
D: -
J: TRBJ1-2
length: 15
CDR3: CASSLGALPFYGYTF
DNA: TGTGCCAGCAGCTTGGGGGCATTACCTTTTTATGGCTACACCTTC

V: TRBV3-1/TRBV3-2
size: few
D: -
J: TRBJ1-2
length: 14
CDR3: CASSLGDTNYGYTF
DNA: TGTGCCAGCAGCCTGGGCGATACAAACTATGGCTACACCTTC

V: TRBV10-3
size: few
D: -
J: TRBJ2-5
length: 13
CDR3: CAIRVAEQETQYF
DNA: TGTGCCATCAGGGTAGCGGAACAAGAGACCCAGTACTTC

V: TRBV3-1/TRBV3-2
size: once
D: TRBD1
J: TRBJ2-3
length: 14
CDR3: CASSPVNRGDTQYF
DNA: TGTGCCAGCAGCCCTGTTAACAGGGGAGATACGCAGTATTTT

V: TRBV6-1
size: -
D: TRBD1
J: TRBJ2-2
length: 14
CDR3: CATRQGESTGELFF
DNA: TGTGCCACCCGACAGGGAGAATCCACCGGGGAGCTGTTTTTT

V: TRBV5-1
size: few
D: -
J: TRBJ2-3
length: 14
CDR3: CASSLAPLTDTQYF
DNA: TGCGCCAGCAGCTTGGCTCCACTCACAGATACGCAGTATTTT

V: TRBV28
size: few
D: -
J: TRBJ2-5
length: 14
CDR3: CASSLGLLQETQYF
DNA: TGTGCCAGCAGCCTGGGACTCCTCCAAGAGACCCAGTACTTC